This entry describes one T cell receptor beta chain. Its antigen is still unknown. The sample is drawn from a study of T cell repertoires in cytomegalovirus infection. Background on the study: Selected CMV epitopes included recently identified HLA-C-restricted ones as well as well-studied HLA-B-restricted ones. Overall study findings and caveats: Cumulative frequency (of public TCR beta family members) identified carriers of CMV plus the relevant HLA.

TCRdb recomputed calls from the reads with MiXCR, one row per CDR3 protein. Among about a million distinct CDR3 sequences listed, approximately 31% were seen once. This CDR3 is 17 amino acids long. Germline loops: CDR1 SGHVS, CDR2 FNYEAQ. Trimming removed 5 bases at V and 2 bases at J, with 19 bases between. This receptor was taken from a human donor in good health (CMV status not recorded). Some clones in this sample may be carry-over from other donors' samples. The specimen comprised cultured CD8+ T cells from PBMCs, sampled from culture after CMV antigen stimulation. The chain has TRBV7-6 and TRBJ1-3, with a weak D call TRBD1 (6 bases). CDR3 nucleotides: TGTGCCAGCAGCCAGTGGGGAGGGGGAACCCCTGGAAACACCATATATTTT. It yields the protein CASSQWGGGTPGNTIYF.